A single sample is the source of the 28 T cell receptor beta chains below, sequenced in a study of vaccination effects on CD4 cells after COVID-19. The repertoire was sequenced with immunoSEQ multiplex PCR; TCRdb's copy has only in-frame clones and lacks some. The table lists 71,000 or so clones, over 65% of them singletons. These receptors' antigens are unknown. CD4+ T cells specific for antigen were expanded with viral peptide pools by the ViraFEST assay before sequencing. CD4+ T cell isolation took place after more than eight days of culture. Nucleocapsid antibodies were negative in the vaccine recipients, who had never had SARS-CoV-2 infection. The material sequenced was CD4+ T cells from PBMCs cultured with HCoV-OC43 spike peptides, taken before COVID-19 vaccination. Noted subset: HCoV-OC43 spike overlapping peptide pool stimulation. These receptor sequences come from a human donor who received a COVID-19 vaccine.

This rearrangement joins TRBV2 to TRBJ1-5; possibly TRBD1 for D (5 bases). Between the trimmed V and J ends, which lost 3 bases and 3 bases, there was a span of 18 bases. Germline V gene sequence: CDR1 SNHLY, CDR2 FYNNEI. The CDR3 runs to 17 residues. The CDR3 region is CASSDGWAGRFNQPQHF. Written as DNA, the CDR3 is TGTGCCAGCAGTGACGGGTGGGCAGGGAGGTTCAATCAGCCCCAGCATTTT.

The chain recombines TRBV5-4 with TRBJ2-3; possibly TRBD1 for D (6 bases). The CDR3 has 15 amino acids. Trimming cost V 2 bases and J 3 bases, with 13 bases left between them. Germline CDR1 reads SGHNT; CDR2 reads YYREEE (reference sequence). The CDR3, as DNA: TGTGCCAGCAGCTTAGATGGACAGAGAACAGATACGCAGTATTTT. It codes for CASSLDGQRTDTQYF.

This clone was picked up a small number of times. The V gene is TRBV30, the J gene TRBJ2-7; D uncertain. The length of the CDR3 is 13 residues. Germline V CDR1 and CDR2: GTSNPN, SVGIG (reference sequence). The V gene lost 0 bases and the J gene lost 6 bases, with 12 bases spanning the gap. In DNA, the CDR3 is TGTGCCTGGAGTGTAGAGGAGATCGCCGAGCAGTACGTC. Its translation: CAWSVEEIAEQYV.

V is TRBV30 and J is TRBJ2-4; 9 bases match TRBD1. The V segment lost 2 bases and the J segment 4 bases; nucleotides outside the gene matches: 3. There are 14 residues in the CDR3. CDR1 is GTSNPN and CDR2 is SVGIG in the germline V gene (reference sequence). CDR3 amino acids: CAWSLGTGKNIQYF. The CDR3 nucleotides are TGTGCCTGGAGTCTGGGGACAGGGAAAAACATTCAGTACTTC.

The gene calls are TRBV9 and TRBJ2-5; no clear D gene. With 0 bases removed from V and 2 bases from J, the gap between germline ends came to 5 bases. The germline V gene encodes CDR1 SGDLS and CDR2 YYNGEE. The CDR3 runs to 13 residues. The chain's CDR3 is CASSVDVQETQYF. The CDR3 DNA is TGTGCCAGCAGCGTAGATGTACAAGAGACCCAGTACTTC.

The chain links TRBV4-1 to TRBJ2-1; 13 bases fit TRBD2. Germline lookup yields CDR1 MGHRA and CDR2 YSYEKL. There are 17 residues in the CDR3. V lost 0 bases, J lost 4 bases, and 3 bases stayed unmatched. The CDR3 reads CASSQDVGLAGYNEQFF. As DNA, the CDR3 is TGCGCCAGCAGCCAAGATGTGGGACTAGCGGGGTACAATGAGCAGTTCTTC.

This clone was recorded a few times. The rearrangement links TRBV19 to TRBJ1-2, with D possibly matching TRBD1 (6 bases). The CDR3 contains 16 residues. V lost 4 bases and J lost 2, with 17 bases in between. Germline CDR1 reads LNHDA; CDR2 reads SQIVND (reference sequence). CDR3 in amino acids: CASSTSPGHGNYGYTF. The CDR3, as DNA: TGTGCCAGTAGTACCTCTCCGGGACACGGGAACTATGGCTACACCTTC.

The chain has TRBV4-1 and TRBJ2-5; TRBD2 agrees at 10 bases. The V gene end was trimmed by 4 bases and the J gene end by 5 bases; junction bases not matched to a gene: 10. The CDR3 is made up of 16 amino acids. Germline CDR1 and CDR2: MGHRA and YSYEKL. The CDR3 loop reads CASSRTVAGGSETQYF. Here the CDR3 DNA reads TGCGCCAGCAGCCGGACCGTAGCGGGGGGTAGTGAGACCCAGTACTTC.

The chain links TRBV7-2 to TRBJ2-5; D is tentatively TRBD1 or TRBD2 (5 bases each). The CDR3 length is 18 residues. The V end lost 3 bases, the J end lost 2 bases, and 22 bases lay between the germline ends. Germline CDR1 and CDR2: SGHTA and FQGNSA. The CDR3, as DNA: TGTGCCAGCAGCTTGGGGCTCTTTCAGCGGACCCAACAAGAGACCCAGTACTTC. Its protein is CASSLGLFQRTQQETQYF.

This clone has more than one count but fewer than ten. V is TRBV27 and J is TRBJ1-5; the D is unclear. The germline V gene has CDR1 MNHEY and CDR2 SMNVEV (reference sequence). The CDR3 is 15 amino acids. The germline V and J ends were trimmed by 3 bases and 0 bases, with 9 bases remaining between them. CDR3 amino acids: CASSFRENSNQPQHF. Written as DNA, the CDR3 is TGTGCCAGCAGTTTCCGGGAGAATAGCAATCAGCCCCAGCATTTT.

The J gene is TRBJ1-1, the V gene TRBV29-1; tentative D call: TRBD1 (6 bases). The length of the CDR3 is 14 residues. The germline V and J ends were trimmed by 3 bases and 5 bases, with 16 bases remaining between them. Germline V gene data show CDR1 as SQVTM and CDR2 as ANQGSEA. The CDR3 is CSVESDRTWTEAFF. The DNA for the CDR3 is TGCAGCGTTGAGAGCGACAGGACGTGGACTGAAGCTTTCTTT.

This chain connects TRBV10-3 to TRBJ2-7; possibly TRBD2 for D (5 bases). Germline assignment: CDR1 ENHRY and CDR2 SYGVKD. There are 12 residues in the CDR3. Trimming cost V 4 bases and J 4 bases, with 8 bases left between them. The CDR3 nucleotides read TGTGCCATCAGTGTACGGGGATACGAGCAGTACGTC. It yields the protein CAISVRGYEQYV.

The genes are TRBV7-8 and TRBJ1-1; D is uncertain. The CDR3 sequence is 13 residues long. V lost 5 bases, J lost 3 bases, and 10 bases lay in between. The germline gives CDR1 SGHVS, CDR2 FQNEAQ. Written as DNA, the CDR3 is TGTGCCAGCAGCGTAAAATCTGACACTGAAGCTTTCTTT. The encoded protein is CASSVKSDTEAFF.

The rearrangement links TRBV7-2 to TRBJ2-4; TRBD1 matches 8 bases. With V trimmed by 5 bases and J by 15 bases, 12 bases remained unmatched. Germline CDR1 SGHTA, CDR2 FQGNSA. The CDR3 is made up of 13 amino acids. CDR3 in DNA: TGTGCCAGCAGCCCCATCCGTCAGGGGGCTTGGTACTTC. This translates into CASSPIRQGAWYF.

The chain uses TRBV14 and TRBJ2-7, with 10 positions matching TRBD1. The CDR3 has 14 amino acids. The germline CDR1 and CDR2 sequences are SGHDN and FVKESK. The V segment lost 2 bases and the J segment 5 bases; nucleotides outside the gene matches: 3. The CDR3 protein is CASSQRQGAHEQYV. The DNA of the CDR3 is TGTGCCAGCAGCCAACGACAGGGGGCCCACGAGCAGTACGTC.

The genes are TRBV24-1 and TRBJ1-2; perhaps TRBD1 as D (5 bases). This CDR3 is 14 amino acids long. Germline CDR1 KGHDR, CDR2 SFDVKD. Trimming left V 4 bases short and J 7 bases short, with 15 bases between. DNA for the CDR3: TGTGCCACCAGTGACCCCGGACTGGGGGGTGGCTACACCTTC. Encoded protein: CATSDPGLGGGYTF.

The chain uses TRBV18 and TRBJ1-1; the match to TRBD1 covers 9 bases. The germline V gene has CDR1 KGHSH and CDR2 LQKENI. V dropped 2 bases and J dropped 4; count of bases not matched to a gene: 8. The CDR3 has 16 amino acids. CDR3 nucleotide sequence: TGTGCCAGCTCACCAACTGCCACAGGGGGCGGCACTGAAGCTTTCTTT. Its translation: CASSPTATGGGTEAFF.

The chain joins TRBV30 to TRBJ1-1; 8 nucleotides line up with TRBD1. Germline CDR1 and CDR2: GTSNPN and SVGIG (reference sequence). This CDR3 has 12 amino acids. Unmatched junction bases numbered 2, after V lost 3 bases and J lost 5 bases. The CDR3 DNA reads TGTGCCTGGAGACAGGGGGAAACTGAAGCTTTCTTT. Protein: CAWRQGETEAFF.

The chain has TRBV29-1 and TRBJ1-4, with D unclear. The germline V gene encodes CDR1 SQVTM and CDR2 ANQGSEA. The CDR3 runs 13 residues. V was cut by 3 bases and J by 8 bases, with 13 bases left in between. Here the CDR3 DNA reads TGCAGCGTTGAGGAGGGTAATGGGGAAAAACTGTTTTTT. This codes for CSVEEGNGEKLFF.

The rearrangement joins TRBV19 to TRBJ2-2; D might be TRBD2 (5 bases). V gave up 2 bases and J gave up 8 bases, with 18 bases separating them. The germline gives CDR1 LNHDA, CDR2 SQIVND (reference sequence). The CDR3 is 16 residues long. The CDR3 region has the DNA TGTGCCAGTAGTATAACCCAACGGGGAAGGAGTGGGGAGCTGTTTTTT. Protein sequence: CASSITQRGRSGELFF.

The CDR3 region is CASSVTEQETQYF. Written as DNA, the CDR3 is TGTGCCAGTAGTGTGACAGAACAAGAGACCCAGTACTTC. The genes are TRBV19 and TRBJ2-5, with D perhaps TRBD1 (5 bases). The CDR3 has 13 amino acids. V lost 5 bases to trimming and J lost 2 bases, with 9 bases between them. CDR1 and CDR2 from the germline V gene are LNHDA and SQIVND (reference sequence).

The chain employs TRBV27 and TRBJ2-5; the D gene is possibly TRBD2 (6 bases). The V and J ends lost 4 bases and 5 bases respectively, with 17 bases between them. Germline V gene lookup returns CDR1 MNHEY and CDR2 SMNVEV (reference sequence). The length of the CDR3 is 15 residues. This CDR3 reads CASSSGTGDRETQYF. For the CDR3, the DNA is TGTGCCAGCAGTTCGGGGACGGGGGACCGGGAGACCCAGTACTTC.

This chain joins TRBV19 and TRBJ1-1; D is undetermined. Germline loops: CDR1 LNHDA, CDR2 SQIVND (reference sequence). The length of the CDR3 is 15 residues. V dropped 1 base and J dropped 0 bases, with 9 bases sitting between them. The CDR3 nucleotides read TGTGCCAGTAGTATAGGAGGAACTATGAACACTGAAGCTTTCTTT. This gives the protein CASSIGGTMNTEAFF.

The chain joins TRBV9 to TRBJ2-4; unclear D gene. This CDR3 spans 13 amino acids. V was shortened by 0 bases and J by 8 bases, with 9 bases between the two germline ends. Per germline, CDR1 SGDLS and CDR2 YYNGEE. The CDR3 DNA sequence: TGTGCCAGCAGCGTAGAGGTGGGTTACATTCAGTACTTC. Residues: CASSVEVGYIQYF. The whole variable domain, filled in from reference TRBV9 and TRBJ2-4, reads DSGVTQTPKHLITATGQRVTLRCSPRSGDLSVYWYQQSLDQGLQFLIQYYNGEERAKGNILERFSAQQFPDLHSELNLSSLELGDSALYFCASSVEVGYIQYFGAGTRLSVL.

This clone was counted once. The chain couples TRBV28 to TRBJ2-3, with unresolved D. CDR1 MDHEN and CDR2 SYDVKM come from the germline V gene. The CDR3 runs 14 residues. Trimming took 2 bases from V and 1 from J, leaving 7 bases between them. The CDR3 is CASSLNYRTDTQYF. CDR3 in DNA: TGTGCCAGCAGTTTAAACTATCGCACAGATACGCAGTATTTT.

The chain couples TRBV5-6 to TRBJ2-4, with 9 bases lining up with TRBD2. Germline V lookup: CDR1 SGHDT, CDR2 YYEEEE. This CDR3 region has 15 residues. V shed 2 bases, J shed 7 bases, and the junction held 7 bases outside the gene matches. Here the CDR3 DNA reads TGTGCCAGCAGCTTCGGTCTAGCGGGGAAGAACATTCAGTACTTC. The encoded protein is CASSFGLAGKNIQYF.

V and J are TRBV20-1 and TRBJ1-1; D unclear. CDR1 and CDR2 from the germline V gene are DFQATT and SNEGSKA (reference sequence). There are 11 residues in the CDR3. V dropped 3 bases and J dropped 2 bases, with 4 bases sitting between them. This CDR3 reads CSASHNTEAFF. CDR3 DNA sequence: TGCAGTGCTAGTCACAACACTGAAGCTTTCTTT.

The chain joins TRBV14 to TRBJ2-5; 15 nucleotides agree with TRBD2. Per germline, CDR1 SGHDN and CDR2 FVKESK. Trimming cost V 8 bases and J 1 base; bases outside gene matches: 2. The CDR3 runs 15 residues. CDR3 sequence: CASSGLAGGQETQYF. CDR3 in DNA: TGTGCCAGCTCGGGACTAGCGGGGGGCCAAGAGACCCAGTACTTC. Together with reference TRBV14 and TRBJ2-5, the CDR3 gives the full variable domain: EAGVTQFPSHSVIEKGQTVTLRCDPISGHDNLYWYRRVMGKEIKFLLHFVKESKQDESGMPNNRFLAERTGGTYSTLKVQPAELEDSGVYFCASSGLAGGQETQYFGPGTRLLVL.